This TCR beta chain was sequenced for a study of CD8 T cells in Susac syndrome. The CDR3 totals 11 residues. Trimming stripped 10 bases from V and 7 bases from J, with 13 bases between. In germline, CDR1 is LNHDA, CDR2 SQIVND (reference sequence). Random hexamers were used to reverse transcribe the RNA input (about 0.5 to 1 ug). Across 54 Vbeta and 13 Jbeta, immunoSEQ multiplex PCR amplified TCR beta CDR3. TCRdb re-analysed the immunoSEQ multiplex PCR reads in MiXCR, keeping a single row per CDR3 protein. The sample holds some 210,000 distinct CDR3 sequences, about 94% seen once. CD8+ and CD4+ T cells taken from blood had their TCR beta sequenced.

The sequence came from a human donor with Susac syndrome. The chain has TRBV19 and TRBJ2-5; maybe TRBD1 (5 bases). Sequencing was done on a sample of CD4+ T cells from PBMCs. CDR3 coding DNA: TGTGCCACAGGACACCGTGGGACCCAGTACTTC. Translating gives CATGHRGTQYF. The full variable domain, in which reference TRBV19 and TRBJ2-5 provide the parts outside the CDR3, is DGGITQSPKYLFRKEGQNVTLSCEQNLNHDAMYWYRQDPGQGLRLIYYSQIVNDFQKGDIAEGYSVSREKKESFPLTVTSAQKNPTAFYLCATGHRGTQYFGPGTRLLVL.